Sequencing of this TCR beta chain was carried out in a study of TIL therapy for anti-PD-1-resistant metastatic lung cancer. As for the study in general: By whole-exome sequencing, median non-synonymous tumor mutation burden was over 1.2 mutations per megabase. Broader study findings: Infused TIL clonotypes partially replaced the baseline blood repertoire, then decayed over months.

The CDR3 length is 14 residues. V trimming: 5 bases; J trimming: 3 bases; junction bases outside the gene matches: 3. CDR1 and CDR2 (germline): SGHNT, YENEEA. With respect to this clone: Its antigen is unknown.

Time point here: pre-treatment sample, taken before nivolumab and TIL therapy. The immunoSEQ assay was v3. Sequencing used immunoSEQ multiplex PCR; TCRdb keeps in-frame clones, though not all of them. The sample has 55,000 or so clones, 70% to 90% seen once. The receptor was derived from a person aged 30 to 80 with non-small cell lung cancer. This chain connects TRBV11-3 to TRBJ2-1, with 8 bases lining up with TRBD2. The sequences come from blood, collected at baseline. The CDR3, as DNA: TGTGCCAGCAGCCCGGGGGGGGGCTACAATGAGCAGTTCTTC. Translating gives CASSPGGGYNEQFF.